Included here is one TCR beta chain sequence, with context. The method was immunoSEQ multiplex PCR; TCRdb's version includes in-frame clones alone and lacks a portion of them. The sample includes fewer than 500,000 clones, approximately 90% of them seen just once. This entry belongs to a study of blood T cell repertoires in COVID-19. Study context: Material from acute and convalescent COVID-19 was sourced from the United States, Italy and Spain.

This CDR3 is built from 16 residues. The V end was cut by 0 bases, the J end by 8 bases, with 16 bases between. The sequenced sample consisted of PBMCs or T cells enriched from blood (not recorded which). V usage is TRBV23-1 and J usage is TRBJ1-4; D is perhaps TRBD1 (5 bases). TRBV23-1 is designated an ORF whose function remains uncertain. The clonotype was recovered from a woman under 30 who had recovered from COVID-19. For the CDR3, the DNA is TGCGCCAGCAGTCAATCGGGCAGGGAGGTTCGGGAAAAACTGTTTTTT. Its translation: CASSQSGREVREKLFF.